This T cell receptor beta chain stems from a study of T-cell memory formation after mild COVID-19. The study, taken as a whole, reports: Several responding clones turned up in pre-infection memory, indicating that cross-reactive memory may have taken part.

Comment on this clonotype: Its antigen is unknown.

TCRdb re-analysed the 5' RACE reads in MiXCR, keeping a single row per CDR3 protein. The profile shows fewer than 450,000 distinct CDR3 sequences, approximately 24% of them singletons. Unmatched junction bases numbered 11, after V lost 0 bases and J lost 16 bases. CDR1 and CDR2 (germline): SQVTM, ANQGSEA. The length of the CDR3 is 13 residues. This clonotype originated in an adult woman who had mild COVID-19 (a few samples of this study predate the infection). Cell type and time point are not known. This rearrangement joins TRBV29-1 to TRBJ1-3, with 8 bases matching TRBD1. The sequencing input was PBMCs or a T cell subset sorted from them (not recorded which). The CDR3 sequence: CSVEDRIQDRVYF. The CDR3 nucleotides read TGCAGCGTTGAAGACCGAATTCAGGACAGGGTGTATTTT.